A selection of T cell receptor beta chains follows, all from one sample in a study of cytomegalovirus exposure and HLA in healthy donors. Measured with immunoSEQ multiplex PCR; TCRdb has only the in-frame clones, and not every one. The sample contains 160,000 or so clones, approximately 70% of which appear only once. Sequencing used PBMCs. Every receptor here comes from a human donor in good health. Both conserved end residues are part of each CDR3. The D gene is left open where the match is weak. Expanded clones are given a class, and other clones once, few, many or no size at all.

CDR3nt: TGTGCCAGCAGCCCCAGGGCTAGCGGGGGGGGCTACACCTTC
CDR3aa: CASSPRASGGGYTF
v_gene: TRBV9
j_gene: TRBJ1-2
abundance: -
d_gene: -

CDR3nt: TGTGCCAGCACAGCGGGGGAGGTGGGCCAGCCCCAGCATTTT
CDR3aa: CASTAGEVGQPQHF
v_gene: TRBV6-1
j_gene: TRBJ1-5
abundance: -
d_gene: -

CDR3nt: TGTGCCAGCAGTTTGACTAGCGGGGGGCAATACGAGCAGTACTTC
CDR3aa: CASSLTSGGQYEQYF
v_gene: TRBV6-5
j_gene: TRBJ2-7
abundance: -
d_gene: TRBD2

CDR3nt: TGTGCCAGCAGCCCTCAGCGGGGGGGCCCAGATACGCAGTATTTT
CDR3aa: CASSPQRGGPDTQYF
v_gene: TRBV7-2
j_gene: TRBJ2-3
abundance: once
d_gene: TRBD2

CDR3nt: TGCGCCAGCAGCCAAGATGGGCAGTTGGGCGTCTATGGCTACACCTTC
CDR3aa: CASSQDGQLGVYGYTF
v_gene: TRBV4-1
j_gene: TRBJ1-2
abundance: -
d_gene: -

CDR3nt: TGTGCCAGTAGGAGGGACAGGGGCACTAATTCACCCCTCCACTTT
CDR3aa: CASRRDRGTNSPLHF
v_gene: TRBV19
j_gene: TRBJ1-6
abundance: -
d_gene: TRBD1

CDR3nt: TGTGCCAGCAGTGACGGGACAGGGGGCACAGATACGCAGTATTTT
CDR3aa: CASSDGTGGTDTQYF
v_gene: TRBV6-4
j_gene: TRBJ2-3
abundance: medium-sized
d_gene: TRBD1

CDR3nt: TGTGCCAGCAGCGTCGACAGGGTCTACACTGAAGCTTTCTTT
CDR3aa: CASSVDRVYTEAFF
v_gene: TRBV2
j_gene: TRBJ1-1
abundance: -
d_gene: TRBD1

CDR3nt: TGTGCCAGCAGCGCAGCCCCCGGTTACAGCCAGCATTTT
CDR3aa: CASSAAPGYSQHF
v_gene: TRBV7-8
j_gene: TRBJ1-5
abundance: -
d_gene: -

CDR3nt: TGTGCCAGCAGTTACGGGGACTACAACACCGGGGAGCTGTTTTTT
CDR3aa: CASSYGDYNTGELFF
v_gene: TRBV6-5
j_gene: TRBJ2-2
abundance: -
d_gene: TRBD2

CDR3nt: TGTGCCAGTAGTATTTACGGGCCCGGGGGGGATACGCAGTATTTT
CDR3aa: CASSIYGPGGDTQYF
v_gene: TRBV19
j_gene: TRBJ2-3
abundance: -
d_gene: TRBD2

CDR3nt: TGTGCCAGCAGCCCAACTAGCGGGGGCACAGATACGCAGTATTTT
CDR3aa: CASSPTSGGTDTQYF
v_gene: TRBV7-3
j_gene: TRBJ2-3
abundance: -
d_gene: TRBD2

CDR3nt: TGTGCCAGTCTGGCAGGGGGGACTGAAGCTTTCTTT
CDR3aa: CASLAGGTEAFF
v_gene: TRBV27
j_gene: TRBJ1-1
abundance: few
d_gene: TRBD1

CDR3nt: TGCGCCAGCAGCTTACAGGGGAGCTCCTACGAGCAGTACTTC
CDR3aa: CASSLQGSSYEQYF
v_gene: TRBV5-1
j_gene: TRBJ2-7
abundance: few
d_gene: TRBD1

CDR3nt: TGTGCCAGCAGAAGCTTCCGGGACAGGGCCCTCCACTTT
CDR3aa: CASRSFRDRALHF
v_gene: TRBV6-5
j_gene: TRBJ1-6
abundance: -
d_gene: TRBD1

CDR3nt: TGTGCCAGCCTTCGCGGGGGGCCCTTACGCGGGACTGAAGCTTTCTTT
CDR3aa: CASLRGGPLRGTEAFF
v_gene: TRBV7-9
j_gene: TRBJ1-1
abundance: -
d_gene: -

CDR3nt: TGTGCCAGCAGTCTACTAGCGGCCAACTCCTACGAGCAGTACTTC
CDR3aa: CASSLLAANSYEQYF
v_gene: TRBV27
j_gene: TRBJ2-7
abundance: -
d_gene: TRBD2

CDR3nt: TGTGCCAGCAGCCAACAGGGGGTAAATACTGAAGCTTTCTTT
CDR3aa: CASSQQGVNTEAFF
v_gene: TRBV7-3
j_gene: TRBJ1-1
abundance: -
d_gene: TRBD1

CDR3nt: TGTGCCAGCAGCTTCAGGGGGGACTATGGCTACACCTTC
CDR3aa: CASSFRGDYGYTF
v_gene: TRBV7-2
j_gene: TRBJ1-2
abundance: once
d_gene: TRBD1

CDR3nt: TGTGCCACCAGCAGAGATGCACTAGGGTCAGAGCAGTACTTC
CDR3aa: CATSRDALGSEQYF
v_gene: TRBV15
j_gene: TRBJ2-7
abundance: -
d_gene: -

CDR3nt: TGTGCCAGCAGCGTAGGGGCCTCTGCCTACAATGAGCAGTTCTTC
CDR3aa: CASSVGASAYNEQFF
v_gene: TRBV9
j_gene: TRBJ2-1
abundance: -
d_gene: -

CDR3nt: TGCGCCAGCAGCCAACAGGGGGGCCAGCCCCAGCATTTT
CDR3aa: CASSQQGGQPQHF
v_gene: TRBV4-3
j_gene: TRBJ1-5
abundance: -
d_gene: TRBD1

CDR3nt: TGTGCCAGCATGGGACAGCCCCTCGGGGAGCAGTACTTC
CDR3aa: CASMGQPLGEQYF
v_gene: TRBV25-1
j_gene: TRBJ2-7
abundance: -
d_gene: TRBD1

CDR3nt: TGTGCCAGCAGGGGCTGGGACAACTACTACGAGCAGTACTTC
CDR3aa: CASRGWDNYYEQYF
v_gene: TRBV2
j_gene: TRBJ2-7
abundance: -
d_gene: -

CDR3nt: TGTGCCAGCAGTGAAGTAAGGGGTCCCTATGGCTACACCTTC
CDR3aa: CASSEVRGPYGYTF
v_gene: TRBV6-1
j_gene: TRBJ1-2
abundance: -
d_gene: -

CDR3nt: TGTGCCAGCAGCGTAGCAGGGGTTCGAGAGACCCAGTACTTC
CDR3aa: CASSVAGVRETQYF
v_gene: TRBV9
j_gene: TRBJ2-5
abundance: -
d_gene: -

CDR3nt: TGTGCCAGCAGCTTAGGACAGAACACTGAAGCTTTCTTT
CDR3aa: CASSLGQNTEAFF
v_gene: TRBV7-9
j_gene: TRBJ1-1
abundance: -
d_gene: -

CDR3nt: TGTGCCAGCAGCTTGGCCAACCAAGAGGACTACGAGCAGTACTTC
CDR3aa: CASSLANQEDYEQYF
v_gene: TRBV5-6
j_gene: TRBJ2-7
abundance: few
d_gene: -

CDR3nt: TGTGCCAGCACCAGGGGGGACCCCGATGGCTACACCTTC
CDR3aa: CASTRGDPDGYTF
v_gene: TRBV6-1
j_gene: TRBJ1-2
abundance: -
d_gene: TRBD1

CDR3nt: TGTGCCAGCACCGCGCTGAACACTGAAGCTTTCTTT
CDR3aa: CASTALNTEAFF
v_gene: TRBV11-2
j_gene: TRBJ1-1
abundance: -
d_gene: -

CDR3nt: TGTGCCAGCAGCCAGACTACTTATCACGCAGATACGCAGTATTTT
CDR3aa: CASSQTTYHADTQYF
v_gene: TRBV9
j_gene: TRBJ2-3
abundance: -
d_gene: -

CDR3nt: TGTGCCAGCAGCTTCAAGGACAGATCGACCTACGAGCAGTACTTC
CDR3aa: CASSFKDRSTYEQYF
v_gene: TRBV5-4
j_gene: TRBJ2-7
abundance: -
d_gene: -

CDR3nt: TGTGCCAGCTCACCGGACTCAGGGGCCCTGTCGGGGACCTACGAGCAGTACTTC
CDR3aa: CASSPDSGALSGTYEQYF
v_gene: TRBV18
j_gene: TRBJ2-7
abundance: -
d_gene: -

CDR3nt: TGTGCCAGCAGCTTAGTGGGGGGACCTAGCACAGATACGCAGTATTTT
CDR3aa: CASSLVGGPSTDTQYF
v_gene: TRBV7-9
j_gene: TRBJ2-3
abundance: -
d_gene: -

CDR3nt: TGCAGCGTTGTTGTTGGCGGGGACAATCAGCCCCAGCATTTT
CDR3aa: CSVVVGGDNQPQHF
v_gene: TRBV29-1
j_gene: TRBJ1-5
abundance: once
d_gene: -

CDR3nt: TGCGCCAGCAGCCAACAGGGATCCGGGGCCAACGTCCTGACTTTC
CDR3aa: CASSQQGSGANVLTF
v_gene: TRBV4-1
j_gene: TRBJ2-6
abundance: few
d_gene: -

CDR3nt: TGTGCCAGCAGCCTTTTGACAGCTAGCACAGATACGCAGTATTTT
CDR3aa: CASSLLTASTDTQYF
v_gene: TRBV7-9
j_gene: TRBJ2-3
abundance: few
d_gene: -

CDR3nt: TGTGCCAGCAGTTACTCGACTAGCGGGGGTACAGATACGCAGTATTTT
CDR3aa: CASSYSTSGGTDTQYF
v_gene: TRBV6-6
j_gene: TRBJ2-3
abundance: -
d_gene: TRBD2

CDR3nt: TGTGCCAGTAGTACACCGACAGGGCGAAGGCCCACCTTC
CDR3aa: CASSTPTGRRPTF
v_gene: TRBV19
j_gene: TRBJ1-2
abundance: -
d_gene: TRBD1

CDR3nt: TGCGCCAGCAGCCCGAGGGCGGGGGGGCCGACAGATACGCAGTATTTT
CDR3aa: CASSPRAGGPTDTQYF
v_gene: TRBV5-1
j_gene: TRBJ2-3
abundance: -
d_gene: TRBD2

CDR3nt: TGTGCCAGCAAAGACAGGGGATATGGCTACACCTTC
CDR3aa: CASKDRGYGYTF
v_gene: TRBV2
j_gene: TRBJ1-2
abundance: -
d_gene: TRBD1

CDR3nt: TGTGCCAGCACCCAACCTGGGGGGAATGGCTACACCTTC
CDR3aa: CASTQPGGNGYTF
v_gene: TRBV6-5
j_gene: TRBJ1-2
abundance: few
d_gene: -

CDR3nt: TGTGCCAGCAAAGGACAGGGGAGCACAGATACGCAGTATTTT
CDR3aa: CASKGQGSTDTQYF
v_gene: TRBV2
j_gene: TRBJ2-3
abundance: -
d_gene: TRBD1

CDR3nt: TGTGCCAGCAGCTTAAGCCTAGCGGGGGGTTCAGGGGCCAACGTCCTGACTTTC
CDR3aa: CASSLSLAGGSGANVLTF
v_gene: TRBV7-6
j_gene: TRBJ2-6
abundance: -
d_gene: TRBD2

CDR3nt: TGTGCCAGCAGCTCAGGGGCGTCTACCTACGAGCAGTACTTC
CDR3aa: CASSSGASTYEQYF
v_gene: TRBV7-9
j_gene: TRBJ2-7
abundance: -
d_gene: -

CDR3nt: TGCAGCCAGTACAGTAACACTGAAGCTTTCTTT
CDR3aa: CSQYSNTEAFF
v_gene: TRBV20-1
j_gene: TRBJ1-1
abundance: few
d_gene: -

CDR3nt: TGTGCCAGCTCACCAGGGGGACAGGGGTCAAACCCTAGCAATCAGCCCCAGCATTTT
CDR3aa: CASSPGGQGSNPSNQPQHF
v_gene: TRBV18
j_gene: TRBJ1-5
abundance: -
d_gene: TRBD1

CDR3nt: TGTGCCAGCAGCGCCTCTAGCGGGGTCGATACGCAGTATTTT
CDR3aa: CASSASSGVDTQYF
v_gene: TRBV9
j_gene: TRBJ2-3
abundance: -
d_gene: TRBD2